Only a few counts were recorded for the clone carrying this TCR beta chain. The antigen is not known. Nobody among the patients had been given any treatment before thyroid surgery. The entry originates in a study of metastatic and nonmetastatic thyroid tumors. As for the study in general: Thyroid patients, malignant and benign, had repertoires compared across blood and tumor or nodule tissue.

Study results and caveats: Benign nodules were reported to have significantly lower TCR beta diversity than malignant thyroid tumors, in blood and tumor.

In the study's own analysis: To classify distant metastasis in papillary thyroid cancer, a model was built from CDR3 differences across clinicopathological groups. TCRdb used MiXCR to call clones anew from the PCR reads. TCRdb assigned the V and J calls; the authors' analysis was not used. The sample has 30,000 to 45,000 clones, about 25% seen once. Specimen: blood. The clonotype was recovered from a female donor with papillary thyroid cancer or a benign thyroid nodule (not recorded which). Some clones in this sample may be carry-over from other donors' samples.

The CDR3 protein is CASRFIRRDNEQFF. For the CDR3, the DNA is TGTGCCAGCAGGTTTATTAGACGGGACAATGAGCAGTTCTTC. The J gene is TRBJ2-1, the V gene TRBV6-1; no clear D. CDR1 is MNHNS and CDR2 is SASEGT in the germline V gene. This CDR3 region has 14 residues. Trimming left V 6 bases short and J 5 bases short, with 14 bases between.